The source of this TCR beta chain is a study of metastatic and nonmetastatic thyroid tumors. On the study more broadly: Across peripheral blood and tumor or nodule tissue samples taken from malignant and benign thyroid patients, the repertoires were compared with one another.

How the authors handled the data: A distant-metastasis classifier for papillary thyroid cancer was built using CDR3 differences across clinicopathological groups. TCRdb used MiXCR to call clones anew from the PCR reads. For this entry, the V and J calls and clone size follow TCRdb and not the study's own pipeline. The repertoire holds 15,000 or so clones, with 20% to 30% as singletons. There are a few counts of this clone. Its antigen is not identified. Study results and caveats: Reports indicated that malignant thyroid tumors showed significantly higher TCR beta diversity than benign nodules did, in blood and tumor.

The germline V gene has CDR1 MNHEY and CDR2 SVGEGT. Between the trimmed V and J ends, which lost 8 bases and 0 bases, there was a span of 10 bases. The CDR3 extends over 14 amino acids. Each patient went into thyroid surgery without having received any treatment. V and J are TRBV6-2 or TRBV6-3 and TRBJ1-4; D ambiguous. Source material: tumor tissue. The sequence was obtained from a female donor with papillary thyroid cancer or a benign thyroid nodule (not recorded which). Some clones in this sample may be carry-over from other donors' samples. For the CDR3, the DNA is TGTGCCAGCGCTTTGATTGCAACTAATGAAAAACTGTTTTTT. Protein: CASALIATNEKLFF.